The entry below describes one T cell receptor (beta chain). Its antigen is unidentified. The sample belongs to a study of cytomegalovirus exposure and HLA in healthy donors. Looking at the study overall: Membership in the Caucasian-associated ancestry cluster was found for approximately 85% of about 430 genotyped donors.

Study results and caveats: A previous analysis found most TCR beta V segments productive roughly 90% or roughly 30% of the time.

Primers: 60 Vbeta forward and 13 Jbeta reverse. Profiling relied on immunoSEQ multiplex PCR, and the TCRdb table lists in-frame clones only, not all of them. Of approximately 150,000 clones listed, around 63% are singletons. The clonotype comes from a woman under 30 in good health and CMV-seropositive. The sequenced sample consisted of PBMCs.

In DNA, the CDR3 is TGCGCCAGCAGCCAAAGTCTAGTTTCCTACGAGCAGTACTTC. This sequence encodes CASSQSLVSYEQYF. The chain is built from TRBV4-1 and TRBJ2-7; D ambiguous. The CDR3 consists of 14 residues. The V gene's germline CDR1 is MGHRA and CDR2 YSYEKL. V was pared by 2 bases and J by 1 base, with 9 bases between.